These T cell receptor beta chains were read from a single sample in a study of T cells in localized non-small cell lung cancer. Sequencing was performed with immunoSEQ multiplex PCR; in TCRdb, only in-frame clones are kept and a portion is missing. The top ten clones hold 20% to 25% of a sample with 55,000 to 75,000 clones, 86% of them seen once. Here the sequenced sample was peripheral blood, taken before any cancer treatment. Receptor source: a male donor older than 55 with stage III squamous cell lung carcinoma. CDR3s include the opening cysteine and the closing phenylalanine or tryptophan. The D gene is left open where the match is weak. Clone size is stated in some rows and not others, as once, few, many or a class when expanded.

v_gene: TRBV7-2
d_gene: -
j_gene: TRBJ2-6
abundance: -
CDR3nt: TGTGCCAGCAGCTTAGGGACTGGGGCCAACGTCCTGACTTTC
CDR3aa: CASSLGTGANVLTF

v_gene: TRBV6-1
d_gene: -
j_gene: TRBJ1-6
abundance: -
CDR3nt: TGTGCCAGCAGGGAGGAGTATAATTCACCCCTCCACTTT
CDR3aa: CASREEYNSPLHF

v_gene: TRBV9
d_gene: TRBD1
j_gene: TRBJ1-2
abundance: few
CDR3nt: TGTGCCAGCAGCCCGACAGGGGCCAACTATGGCTACACCTTC
CDR3aa: CASSPTGANYGYTF

v_gene: TRBV10-2
d_gene: -
j_gene: TRBJ1-6
abundance: -
CDR3nt: TGCGCCAGCAGTGTTGGCTACGATTCACCCCTCCACTTT
CDR3aa: CASSVGYDSPLHF

v_gene: TRBV2
d_gene: TRBD1
j_gene: TRBJ2-1
abundance: once
CDR3nt: TGTGCCAGCAGTGGAGGGACAGGGGTCAATGAGCAGTTCTTC
CDR3aa: CASSGGTGVNEQFF

v_gene: TRBV5-8
d_gene: TRBD2
j_gene: TRBJ2-3
abundance: -
CDR3nt: TGTGCCAGCAGCTCCCCAGCGGGGGGATCACGATTCACAGATACGCAGTATTTT
CDR3aa: CASSSPAGGSRFTDTQYF

v_gene: TRBV5-6
d_gene: -
j_gene: TRBJ1-6
abundance: -
CDR3nt: TGTGCCAGCAGCTCCATAGCACGCCTTAATTCACCCCTCCACTTT
CDR3aa: CASSSIARLNSPLHF

v_gene: TRBV18
d_gene: -
j_gene: TRBJ1-1
abundance: few
CDR3nt: TGTGCCAGCTCACTAGTGACAGGCAAGAACACTGAAGCTTTCTTT
CDR3aa: CASSLVTGKNTEAFF

v_gene: TRBV28
d_gene: -
j_gene: TRBJ1-1
abundance: -
CDR3nt: TGTGCCAGCAGGTACGACAGATTTGAAGCTTTCTTT
CDR3aa: CASRYDRFEAFF

v_gene: TRBV7-2
d_gene: TRBD1
j_gene: TRBJ2-3
abundance: -
CDR3nt: TGTGCCAGCAGCTCTGGGACAGGGGTTGGCACAGATACGCAGTATTTT
CDR3aa: CASSSGTGVGTDTQYF

v_gene: TRBV18
d_gene: -
j_gene: TRBJ2-7
abundance: -
CDR3nt: TGTGCCAGCTCAACAAAACCTTTGGCCGAGCAGTACTTC
CDR3aa: CASSTKPLAEQYF

v_gene: TRBV5-4
d_gene: -
j_gene: TRBJ2-7
abundance: -
CDR3nt: TGTGCCAGCAGATTAACAGGGCGGGACGAGCAGTACTTC
CDR3aa: CASRLTGRDEQYF

v_gene: TRBV9
d_gene: TRBD2
j_gene: TRBJ2-5
abundance: -
CDR3nt: TGTGCCAGCAGCGCGGGACTAGCAGGAGAGACCCAGTACTTC
CDR3aa: CASSAGLAGETQYF

v_gene: TRBV13
d_gene: TRBD2
j_gene: TRBJ2-2
abundance: -
CDR3nt: TGTGCCAGCAGCTTACAGGAGAGCGGGGGGCCTAACACCGGGGAGCTGTTTTTT
CDR3aa: CASSLQESGGPNTGELFF

v_gene: TRBV6-1
d_gene: TRBD2
j_gene: TRBJ2-3
abundance: -
CDR3nt: TGTGCCAGCAGTGAAACCCCTAGCGGGGGCACAGATACGCAGTATTTT
CDR3aa: CASSETPSGGTDTQYF

v_gene: TRBV5-4
d_gene: TRBD1
j_gene: TRBJ2-7
abundance: -
CDR3nt: TGTGCCAGCAGCTTGGGGACAGGGGGCTACGAGCAGTACTTC
CDR3aa: CASSLGTGGYEQYF

v_gene: TRBV7-9
d_gene: -
j_gene: TRBJ2-7
abundance: many
CDR3nt: TGTGCCAGCAGCCCCCGAGGGGGCTCCTACGAGCAGTACTTC
CDR3aa: CASSPRGGSYEQYF

v_gene: TRBV6-6
d_gene: -
j_gene: TRBJ2-3
abundance: -
CDR3nt: TGTGCCAGCGATAGTAGCGGATACACAGATACGCAGTATTTT
CDR3aa: CASDSSGYTDTQYF

v_gene: TRBV4-2
d_gene: TRBD1
j_gene: TRBJ2-1
abundance: -
CDR3nt: TGTGCCAGCAGCCAGGGACAGGTCCCTCAGGGGGGTAATGAGCAGTTCTTC
CDR3aa: CASSQGQVPQGGNEQFF

v_gene: TRBV6-1
d_gene: -
j_gene: TRBJ2-5
abundance: -
CDR3nt: TGTGCCAGCAGTGAGATCCGAGGGGAGACCCAGTACTTC
CDR3aa: CASSEIRGETQYF

v_gene: TRBV5-1
d_gene: TRBD2
j_gene: TRBJ2-4
abundance: -
CDR3nt: TGCGCCAGCAGCTTCGGAGCGGGGGAGAACATTCAGTACTTC
CDR3aa: CASSFGAGENIQYF

v_gene: TRBV11-2
d_gene: TRBD2
j_gene: TRBJ2-3
abundance: -
CDR3nt: TGTGCCAGCAGCTTAGCCCATGAGCGGGGGGGAACCACAGATACGCAGTATTTT
CDR3aa: CASSLAHERGGTTDTQYF

v_gene: TRBV7-9
d_gene: TRBD2
j_gene: TRBJ2-3
abundance: -
CDR3nt: TGTGCCAGCAGCCCCTGGCGGGGGGGCTATGCAGATACGCAGTATTTT
CDR3aa: CASSPWRGGYADTQYF

v_gene: TRBV28
d_gene: -
j_gene: TRBJ1-2
abundance: -
CDR3nt: TGTGCCAGCAGTTTACAGGCAGGAGGTGGCTACACCTTC
CDR3aa: CASSLQAGGGYTF

v_gene: TRBV28
d_gene: TRBD1
j_gene: TRBJ1-2
abundance: -
CDR3nt: TGTGCCAGCTGGATGGACAGGGATTCTTCTGGCGGCTACACCTTC
CDR3aa: CASWMDRDSSGGYTF

v_gene: TRBV10-2
d_gene: -
j_gene: TRBJ1-4
abundance: -
CDR3nt: TGCGCCAGCACCCGGCGGGGTGATGAAAAACTGTTTTTT
CDR3aa: CASTRRGDEKLFF

v_gene: TRBV7-9
d_gene: -
j_gene: TRBJ2-3
abundance: -
CDR3nt: TGTGCCAGCAGCCACCAACGGCTTTCCACAGATACGCAGTATTTT
CDR3aa: CASSHQRLSTDTQYF